These 5 T cell receptor beta chains were sequenced from one sample in a study of T cells in Graves' hyperthyroidism and ophthalmopathy. Amplification of TCR beta CDR3 regions used RNA as the template. An initial round of RT-PCR targeting the TCR CDR3 relied on the HTBI primer set. TCRdb re-analysed the multiplex PCR reads in MiXCR, keeping a single row per CDR3 protein. The sample includes 340,000 or so distinct CDR3 sequences, around a sixth of them seen just once. Sequenced material: blood. These receptor sequences come from a man aged 30 to 45 with Graves' hyperthyroidism.

The sample holds many counts of this clonotype. V is TRBV6-5 and J is TRBJ2-5; weak D call: TRBD2 (6 bases). The V and J ends lost 1 base and 4 bases respectively, with 19 bases between them. Germline V gene sequence: CDR1 MNHEY, CDR2 SVGAGI. This CDR3 is 17 amino acids long. The CDR3 bases are TGTGCCAGCAGTTACTACGGAGGGACCGGGACTCGAGAGACCCAGTACTTC. This encodes CASSYYGGTGTRETQYF.

The rearrangement links TRBV6-2 or TRBV6-3 to TRBJ1-4, with 8 bases lining up with TRBD1. This CDR3 has 17 residues. The V gene end was trimmed by 0 bases and the J gene end by 7 bases; junction bases not matched to a gene: 10. The V gene's germline CDR1 is MNHEY and CDR2 SVGEGT. Here the CDR3 DNA reads TGTGCCAGCAGTTACTCAACGACAGGGGTGGGGTTTGAAAAACTGTTTTTT. Amino acids: CASSYSTTGVGFEKLFF.

The sample holds a few counts of this clonotype. At one of its ends the junction is not consistent with the germline gene, which may arise from a read error. The CDR3 here is CASSSRQGALF. CDR3 DNA: TGTGCCAGCAGTTCCCGACAGGGGGCACTCTTC. The V call is TRBV28, the J call TRBJ2-1; 10 positions match TRBD1. This CDR3 is built from 11 residues. CDR1 and CDR2 from the germline V gene are MDHEN and SYDVKM.

The chain has TRBV15 and TRBJ1-5; possibly TRBD1 for D (5 bases). Germline V lookup: CDR1 LNHNV, CDR2 YYDKDF (reference sequence). The CDR3 consists of 14 residues. The V gene lost 0 bases and the J gene lost 6 bases, with 9 bases spanning the gap. The CDR3 sequence is CATSREGVGQPQHF. Written as DNA, the CDR3 is TGTGCCACCAGCAGAGAGGGGGTAGGTCAGCCCCAGCATTTT. Combining the CDR3 with reference TRBV15 and TRBJ1-5 gives the whole variable domain DAMVIQNPRYQVTQFGKPVTLSCSQTLNHNVMYWYQQKSSQAPKLLFHYYDKDFNNEADTPDNFQSRRPNTSFCFLDIRSPGLGDTAMYLCATSREGVGQPQHFGDGTRLSIL.

This clonotype came up a few times. The chain employs TRBV7-9 and TRBJ1-6; D call uncertain. This CDR3 is built from 14 residues. The germline V gene encodes CDR1 SEHNR and CDR2 FQNEAQ (reference sequence). The V end lost 4 bases, the J end lost 8 bases, and 12 bases lay between the germline ends. CDR3 in amino acids: CASSSATADSPLHF. CDR3 nucleotide sequence: TGTGCCAGCAGCTCAGCCACCGCGGATTCACCCCTCCACTTT.